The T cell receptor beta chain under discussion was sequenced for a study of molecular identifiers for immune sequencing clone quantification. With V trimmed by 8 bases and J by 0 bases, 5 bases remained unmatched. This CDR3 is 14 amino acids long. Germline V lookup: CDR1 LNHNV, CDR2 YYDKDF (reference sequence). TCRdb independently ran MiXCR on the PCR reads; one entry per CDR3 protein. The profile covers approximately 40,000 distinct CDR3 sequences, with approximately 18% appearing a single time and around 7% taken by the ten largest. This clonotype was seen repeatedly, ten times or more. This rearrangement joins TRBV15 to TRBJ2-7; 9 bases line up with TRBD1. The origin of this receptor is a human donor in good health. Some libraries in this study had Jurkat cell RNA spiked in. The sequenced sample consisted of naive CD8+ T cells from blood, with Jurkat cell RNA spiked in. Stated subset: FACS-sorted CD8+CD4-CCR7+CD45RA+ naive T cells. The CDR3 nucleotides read TGTGCCACCGGGGACAGGGATGGCTCCTACGAGCAGTACTTC. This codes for CATGDRDGSYEQYF.